These T cell receptor beta chains were read from a single sample in a study of shared clonotypes between healthy human individuals. Assay used: immunoSEQ multiplex PCR; TCRdb lists only in-frame clones, some missing. The table records millions of clones, 90% to 95% of them present only once. The sequencing input was naive CD4+ T cells sorted from blood. The receptors here all came from a man aged 18 to 29 in good health. The CDR3 runs from the conserved cysteine through the conserved F or W. Each record gives: clone size, D gene, V gene, J gene, CDR3 DNA, CDR3 protein. D genes are given only for firm matches. Not all rows give a size; the values are once, few, many and, for expanded clones, a class.

clone_size: .; d_call: .; v_call: TRBV4-3; j_call: TRBJ2-5; cdr3_nt: TGCGCCAGCAGCCTTAACTTTGGGGCGCAGTGGGAGACCCAGTACTTC; cdr3_aa: CASSLNFGAQWETQYF
clone_size: .; d_call: .; v_call: TRBV27; j_call: TRBJ1-1; cdr3_nt: TGTGCCAGCAGTTTATCCACCGGGAGGGGACCGGCCTTTGCTTTCTTT; cdr3_aa: CASSLSTGRGPAFAFF
clone_size: .; d_call: .; v_call: TRBV5-6; j_call: TRBJ2-5; cdr3_nt: TGTGCCAGCAGCAGGTCAGAAGAGACCCAGTACTTC; cdr3_aa: CASSRSEETQYF
clone_size: few; d_call: .; v_call: TRBV7-9; j_call: TRBJ1-1; cdr3_nt: TGTGCCAGCAGCTTAGAAGCGAACACTGAAGCTTTCTTT; cdr3_aa: CASSLEANTEAFF
clone_size: .; d_call: .; v_call: TRBV28; j_call: TRBJ2-3; cdr3_nt: TGTGCCACCTGGAGTCCGGGGGGCACAGATACGCAGTATTTT; cdr3_aa: CATWSPGGTDTQYF
clone_size: .; d_call: TRBD2; v_call: TRBV10-3; j_call: TRBJ2-1; cdr3_nt: TGTGCCATCAGTGAGTCCCTCCTAGCGGGAGGTTACAATGAGCAGTTCTTC; cdr3_aa: CAISESLLAGGYNEQFF
clone_size: .; d_call: TRBD1; v_call: TRBV2; j_call: TRBJ1-1; cdr3_nt: TGTGCCAGCAGTGTCAGGGGGCAGGTTGACACTGAAGCTTTCTTT; cdr3_aa: CASSVRGQVDTEAFF
clone_size: .; d_call: .; v_call: TRBV18; j_call: TRBJ2-7; cdr3_nt: TGTGCCAGCTCACTTTCGGACGAGCAGTACTTC; cdr3_aa: CASSLSDEQYF
clone_size: .; d_call: .; v_call: TRBV5-1; j_call: TRBJ2-5; cdr3_nt: TGCGCCAGCAGCTTGGACGGATGGACGGTGGAGGAGACCCAGTACTTC; cdr3_aa: CASSLDGWTVEETQYF
clone_size: .; d_call: .; v_call: TRBV14; j_call: TRBJ1-4; cdr3_nt: TGTGCCAGCAGCCGGGCCTTAAATGAAAAACTGTTTTTT; cdr3_aa: CASSRALNEKLFF
clone_size: .; d_call: .; v_call: TRBV2; j_call: TRBJ2-5; cdr3_nt: TGTGCCAGCAGTGAAACGAGGGGCCAAGAGACCCAGTACTTC; cdr3_aa: CASSETRGQETQYF
clone_size: .; d_call: .; v_call: TRBV19; j_call: TRBJ1-2; cdr3_nt: TGTGCCAGTAGTACCCCGGGCCGCAGGGCGGGGGACTATGGCTACACCTTC; cdr3_aa: CASSTPGRRAGDYGYTF
clone_size: .; d_call: .; v_call: TRBV9; j_call: TRBJ2-3; cdr3_nt: TGTGCCAGCAGCGTCCTAGCGTGGGGGATCACAGATACGCAGTATTTT; cdr3_aa: CASSVLAWGITDTQYF
clone_size: .; d_call: .; v_call: TRBV13; j_call: TRBJ2-5; cdr3_nt: TGTGCCAGCAGCTTAGCTGCGACCCCAGGGCAAGAGACCCAGTACTTC; cdr3_aa: CASSLAATPGQETQYF
clone_size: .; d_call: .; v_call: TRBV7-2; j_call: TRBJ1-2; cdr3_nt: TGTGCCAGCATCCAAGGGCCGGGGAGGGACGACTATGGCTACACCTTC; cdr3_aa: CASIQGPGRDDYGYTF
clone_size: .; d_call: .; v_call: TRBV7-9; j_call: TRBJ1-2; cdr3_nt: TGTGCCAGCAGCTTGGGCGGCGGAGCTAACTATGGCTACACCTTC; cdr3_aa: CASSLGGGANYGYTF